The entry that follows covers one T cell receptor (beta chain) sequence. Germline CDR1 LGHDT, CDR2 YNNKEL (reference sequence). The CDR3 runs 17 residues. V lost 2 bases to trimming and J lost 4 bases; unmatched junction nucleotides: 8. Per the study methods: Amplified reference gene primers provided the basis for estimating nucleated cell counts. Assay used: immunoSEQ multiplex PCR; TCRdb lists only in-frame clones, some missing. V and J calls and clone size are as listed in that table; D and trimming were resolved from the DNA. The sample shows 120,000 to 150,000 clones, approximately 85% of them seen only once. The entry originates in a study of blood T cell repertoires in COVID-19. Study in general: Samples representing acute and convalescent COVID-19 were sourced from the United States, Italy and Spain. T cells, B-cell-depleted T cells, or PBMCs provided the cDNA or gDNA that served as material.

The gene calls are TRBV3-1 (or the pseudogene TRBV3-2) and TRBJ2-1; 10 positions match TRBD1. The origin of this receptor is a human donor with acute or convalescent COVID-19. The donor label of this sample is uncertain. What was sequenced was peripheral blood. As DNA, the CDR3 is TGTGCCAGCAGCCAACCCCTTGGACAGGGGGGTTACAATGAGCAGTTCTTC. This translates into CASSQPLGQGGYNEQFF.